Shown below are 14 T cell receptor beta chains from a single sample sequenced in a study of a mutant IDH1 vaccine in newly diagnosed glioma. Specified time point: week 23, last vaccination. Every single dose of the vaccine, 300 ug of mutant IDH1 20-mer peptide, came with topical imiquimod. Their antigens remain unidentified. Measured with immunoSEQ multiplex PCR; TCRdb has only the in-frame clones, and not every one. The profile shows approximately 50,000 clones, around 86% of them singletons. This specimen was PBMCs, taken from a glioma patient whose treatment included an IDH1 peptide vaccine. The source of these receptors is a man in his forties or fifties with glioma.

This clone turned up a few times. The CDR3 region is CASTSGQGNQPQHF. The CDR3 DNA sequence: TGTGCCAGCACCTCAGGACAGGGCAATCAGCCCCAGCATTTT. This chain links TRBV27 with TRBJ1-5; 7 bases match TRBD1. With 7 bases clipped from V and 2 bases from J, the junction kept 5 bases outside the gene matches. This CDR3 is 14 amino acids long. Germline V CDR1 and CDR2: MNHEY, SMNVEV (reference sequence).

This chain connects TRBV19 to TRBJ2-7; 9 bases are a match to TRBD1. The CDR3 is 13 amino acids. Germline CDR1 and CDR2: LNHDA and SQIVND (reference sequence). V lost 6 bases, J lost 5 bases, and 5 bases stayed unmatched. The DNA of the CDR3 is TGTGCCAGTAGCCCCTGGGACAGGGACGAGCAGTACTTC. Residues: CASSPWDRDEQYF.

The chain joins TRBV6-1 to TRBJ2-7; 10 bases are shared with TRBD2. Germline V lookup: CDR1 MNHNS, CDR2 SASEGT. Trimming removed 0 bases from V and 6 bases from J; junction bases left unmatched: 8. The CDR3 is 16 amino acids. The CDR3 nucleotides read TGTGCCAGCAGTGAAGCCCGTGGGCTAGCGGGAGCCGAGCAGTACTTC. It specifies CASSEARGLAGAEQYF.

The chain joins TRBV2 to TRBJ2-3; 7 nucleotides match TRBD2. V was clipped by 4 bases and J by 1 base; unmatched bases: 5. Germline CDR1 is SNHLY and CDR2 is FYNNEI. CDR3 length: 15 amino acids. The DNA of the CDR3 is TGTGCCAGCAGTGTAGGTAGCGGGCGCACAGATACGCAGTATTTT. Translation gives CASSVGSGRTDTQYF.

The chain couples TRBV7-9 to TRBJ1-2; 9 nucleotides line up with TRBD1. The germline gives CDR1 SEHNR, CDR2 FQNEAQ (reference sequence). J lost 5 bases, V lost 1 base, and 2 bases had no gene match. The CDR3 runs to 14 residues. The CDR3 here is CASSLETGGYGYTF. The CDR3 nucleotides are TGTGCCAGCAGCTTAGAGACAGGGGGGTATGGCTACACCTTC.

The chain joins TRBV15 to TRBJ1-5, with no clear D. In germline, CDR1 is LNHNV, CDR2 YYDKDF (reference sequence). The length of the CDR3 is 14 residues. V was trimmed by 4 bases and J by 0 bases, leaving 7 bases between them. The CDR3 bases are TGTGCCACCAGCAAAGATTATAGCAATCAGCCCCAGCATTTT. Amino acids: CATSKDYSNQPQHF. Complete variable domain (other parts from reference TRBV15 and TRBJ1-5): DAMVIQNPRYQVTQFGKPVTLSCSQTLNHNVMYWYQQKSSQAPKLLFHYYDKDFNNEADTPDNFQSRRPNTSFCFLDIRSPGLGDTAMYLCATSKDYSNQPQHFGDGTRLSIL.

CDR3 coding DNA: TGTGCCAGTAGTAGAGACGGGTCAATGAACACTGAAGCTTTCTTT. This encodes CASSRDGSMNTEAFF. The genes are TRBV19 and TRBJ1-1; D is unclear. The CDR3 contains 15 residues. From germline, CDR1 is LNHDA and CDR2 SQIVND (reference sequence). V lost 4 bases to trimming and J lost 0 bases, with 12 bases between them.

The chain links TRBV4-1 to TRBJ2-7; TRBD1 or TRBD2 may be the D gene (5 bases each). Trimming took 0 bases from V and 0 from J, leaving 18 bases between them. The germline V gene encodes CDR1 MGHRA and CDR2 YSYEKL. This CDR3 region has 18 residues. CDR3 coding DNA: TGCGCCAGCAGCCAAGAAGGAATTATGGGACGGAGCTCCTACGAGCAGTACTTC. Translated: CASSQEGIMGRSSYEQYF.

J is TRBJ1-5 and V is TRBV6-1; possible D gene TRBD1, 6 bases. V was trimmed by 7 bases and J by 1 base, leaving 14 bases between them. Germline loops: CDR1 MNHNS, CDR2 SASEGT. The length of the CDR3 is 15 residues. The CDR3 region is CASNRYRDSNQPQHF. As DNA, the CDR3 is TGTGCCAGCAACAGGTACAGGGACAGCAATCAGCCCCAGCATTTT.

The J gene is TRBJ2-7, the V gene TRBV2; the D call may be TRBD1 or TRBD2 (5 bases each). CDR3 length: 12 amino acids. CDR1 is SNHLY, CDR2 FYNNEI, per germline. The V and J ends lost 9 bases and 6 bases respectively, with 15 bases between them. The CDR3 sequence is CASRTGTPEQYF. The CDR3 DNA sequence: TGTGCCAGTAGGACGGGGACCCCCGAGCAGTACTTC. The variable domain in full, completed from reference TRBV2 and TRBJ2-7, reads EPEVTQTPSHQVTQMGQEVILRCVPISNHLYFYWYRQILGQKVEFLVSFYNNEISEKSEIFDDQFSVERPDGSNFTLKIRSTKLEDSAMYFCASRTGTPEQYFGPGTRLTVT.

The chain couples TRBV4-1 to TRBJ2-3; D not certain. The CDR3 length is 13 residues. V dropped 4 bases and J dropped 1 base, with 6 bases sitting between them. From germline, CDR1 is MGHRA and CDR2 YSYEKL. CDR3 DNA sequence: TGCGCCAGCAGCCCTCGAGGCACAGATACGCAGTATTTT. The encoded protein is CASSPRGTDTQYF.

This clone appeared once. V gene TRBV19 combines with J gene TRBJ2-7, with TRBD1 matching over 10 bases. The CDR3 covers 13 residues. The germline CDR1 and CDR2 sequences are LNHDA and SQIVND (reference sequence). The ends lost 9 bases at V and 3 bases at J; junction bases unmatched: 5. CDR3 residues: CASAGTGDYEQYF. In DNA form, the CDR3 reads TGTGCCAGCGCCGGGACAGGGGACTACGAGCAGTACTTC.

The chain employs TRBV5-6 and TRBJ2-1; D is perhaps TRBD2 (6 bases). This CDR3 comprises 13 residues. V lost 3 bases, J lost 7 bases, and 11 bases lay in between. Germline lookup yields CDR1 SGHDT and CDR2 YYEEEE. CDR3 coding DNA: TGTGCCAGCAGCTCCGGGACTGCGAATGAGCAGTTCTTC. Translation: CASSSGTANEQFF.

This chain connects TRBV5-1 to TRBJ1-4; 8 bases line up with TRBD1. Germline trimming cut 4 bases from V and 5 bases from J; bases unmatched to any gene: 4. The CDR3 runs to 14 residues. CDR1 SGHRS and CDR2 YFSETQ come from the germline V gene. The CDR3 sequence: CASSRDRWNEKLFF. Written as DNA, the CDR3 is TGCGCCAGCAGCCGGGACAGGTGGAATGAAAAACTGTTTTTT.